These 20 T cell receptor beta chains came from one sample sequenced in a study of tumor and adjacent non-tumor tissue in lung cancer. No cell sorting was done before RNA was extracted from the tissue. A modified ARM-PCR protocol with three rounds of nested PCR amplified TCRbeta. In TCRdb, the multiplex PCR reads were re-called with MiXCR into one record per CDR3 protein. The table has about 110,000 distinct CDR3 sequences, 84% seen once. Sequences were obtained from lung tumor tissue. All receptors derive from a man aged 65 to 79 with non-small cell lung cancer.

The chain links TRBV28 to TRBJ1-2; 11 bases are shared with TRBD1. The V gene's germline CDR1 is MDHEN and CDR2 SYDVKM. The CDR3 is 14 residues long. Trimming took 6 bases from V and 11 from J; bases not matched to a gene: 11. CDR3 sequence reads: CASRMDRGRYDYTF. CDR3 nucleotide sequence: TGTGCCAGCAGGATGGACAGGGGGCGGTATGATTACACCTTC.

Notes on this clonotype: At one boundary the junction diverges from the germline segment, which might be a read error. The chain employs TRBV6-6 and TRBJ2-7; 10 nucleotides agree with TRBD2. This CDR3 is built from 16 residues. In germline, CDR1 is MNHNY, CDR2 SVGAGI (reference sequence). CDR3 amino acids: CSSCYSTSGYSYEQYF. DNA for the CDR3: TGTTCCAGCTGTTACTCGACTAGCGGGTACTCCTACGAGCAGTACTTC.

As concerns this clonotype: In this CDR3 the conserved last residue, phenylalanine or tryptophan, is missing, so a read error is likely. The rearrangement links TRBV10-2 to TRBJ2-5, with TRBD2 as a possible D gene (6 bases). The V gene's germline CDR1 is WSHSY and CDR2 SAAADI. The CDR3 is 16 amino acids. V gave up 10 bases and J gave up 5 bases, with 26 bases separating them. In DNA, the CDR3 is TGCGCCACTCAGGGAGGTGCAACGAAGGGTGGGGAGACCCAGTACCTC. Translation: CATQGGATKGGETQYL.

As regards this clonotype: Without the conserved terminal phenylalanine or tryptophan, this CDR3 likely stems from a read error. The chain employs TRBV12-3 or TRBV12-4 and TRBJ2-5; the match to TRBD2 covers 10 bases. This CDR3 is 20 amino acids long. CDR3 residues: CVSRKSDHPTSGLPQETQYI. The CDR3 coding sequence is TGTGTCAGCAGAAAAAGCGACCACCCGACTAGCGGGCTTCCCCAGGAGACCCAGTACATT.

Concerning this clonotype itself: This may stem from a read error, because a much larger clone lies one nucleotide away. The CDR3: CASGHRDTSTEAFF. The DNA for the CDR3 is TGTGCCAGCGGCCACCGGGACACGAGTACCGAAGCTTTCTTT. This rearrangement joins TRBV11-2 to TRBJ1-1; tentative D call: TRBD1 (6 bases). The CDR3 covers 14 residues. Trimming took off 8 bases at V and 8 bases at J, with 21 bases between the two ends. Germline V gene sequence: CDR1 SGHAT, CDR2 FQNNGV.

In this sample, this clonotype turned up once. Germline and junction disagree at one end, which may indicate a read error. The chain carries TRBV29-1 and TRBJ2-6; tentative D call: TRBD1 (5 bases). CDR3 length: 12 amino acids. CDR1 and CDR2 (germline): SQVTM, ANQGSEA. DNA for the CDR3: TGCAGTGCTCATTCTGGGGCCAACGCCCTGACTTTC. Protein sequence: CSAHSGANALTF. Supplemented by reference TRBV29-1 and TRBJ2-6, the full variable domain reads SAVISQKPSRDICQRGTSLTIQCQVDSQVTMMFWYRQQPGQSLTLIATANQGSEATYESGFVIDKFPISRPNLTFSTLTVSNMSPEDSSIYLCSAHSGANALTFGAGSRLTVL.

Concerning this clonotype: Compared with germline, one end of the junction differs, possibly owing to a read error. This rearrangement joins TRBV5-4 to TRBJ1-1, with 12 bases lining up with TRBD1. This CDR3 contains 16 residues. Germline lookup yields CDR1 SGHNT and CDR2 YYREEE (reference sequence). The CDR3 nucleotides are TGTGCCAGGAGCTTTAAGACCGGGACAGGGGGCACTGAAGCTTTGTTT. Amino acid sequence: CARSFKTGTGGTEALF.

Points on this clonotype: Mismatch with germline at one junction end may stem from a read error. This chain links TRBV12-3 or TRBV12-4 with TRBJ2-2, with D possibly called TRBD1 or TRBD2 (5 bases each). There are 13 residues in the CDR3. The CDR3 DNA sequence: TGTGCCAGCAGTGGGTTTGGCGCCGGGGACCTGTTTTTT. Translated: CASSGFGAGDLFF.

The chain has TRBV6-5 and TRBJ1-2; D remains ambiguous. V was pared by 0 bases and J by 0 bases, with 8 bases between. This CDR3 is built from 15 residues. The germline gives CDR1 MNHEY, CDR2 SVGAGI. As DNA, the CDR3 is TGTGCCAGCAGTTACTCTGCAAGGTCTAACTATGGCTACACCTTC. Amino acids: CASSYSARSNYGYTF.

There are many counts of this clonotype. The chain carries TRBV7-8 and TRBJ2-7, with 10 bases that match TRBD2. V lost 8 bases, J lost 3 bases, and 10 bases stayed unmatched. Germline assignment: CDR1 SGHVS and CDR2 FQNEAQ. The CDR3 contains 15 residues. DNA of the CDR3: TGTGCCAGCGTATCCGGGACTAGCGTCATCTACGAGCAGTACTTC. Protein: CASVSGTSVIYEQYF.

The CDR3 DNA reads as TGTGCCAGTAATTTATGGCCCTTAGCCAAAAACATTCAGTACTTC. It is translated as CASNLWPLAKNIQYF. The rearrangement links TRBV28 to TRBJ2-4; no clear D gene. Germline V gene lookup returns CDR1 MDHEN and CDR2 SYDVKM. Trimming removed 9 bases from V and 0 bases from J, with 15 bases in between. This CDR3 has 15 amino acids.

This clonotype has at least ten counts. The rearrangement uses TRBV6-5 and TRBJ1-1, with TRBD1 matching over 7 bases. CDR1 and CDR2 from the germline V gene are MNHEY and SVGAGI. The CDR3 has 15 amino acids. V shed 6 bases, J shed 2 bases, and the junction held 9 bases outside the gene matches. The CDR3 reads CASSSPDRLNTEAFF. Here the CDR3 DNA reads TGTGCCAGCAGCTCGCCGGACAGGCTTAACACTGAAGCTTTCTTT.

This clonotype has just one count. The chain carries TRBV10-2 and TRBJ2-7, with a tentative D call TRBD1 (6 bases). The length of the CDR3 is 15 residues. V was shortened by 4 bases and J by 4 bases, with 17 bases between the two germline ends. Per germline, CDR1 WSHSY and CDR2 SAAADI. The CDR3 is CASSGTGTHSYEQYV. The DNA for the CDR3 is TGCGCCAGCAGTGGAACAGGGACGCACTCATACGAGCAGTACGTC.

A note on this clonotype: At one boundary the junction diverges from the germline segment, which might be a read error. V usage is TRBV12-3 or TRBV12-4 and J usage is TRBJ2-3; D uncertain. This CDR3 is built from 14 residues. The CDR3 here is CTSSLAQPSSRQYF. CDR3 sequence (DNA): TGTACCAGCAGTTTGGCCCAACCCAGTTCTAGGCAGTATTTT.

This clonotype has just one count. No conserved phenylalanine or tryptophan is present at the end of the CDR3, so a read error is the likely explanation. It is unclear where the CDR3 begins or ends on the DNA, so no DNA is shown, and the CDR3 is as TCRdb lists it. The chain employs TRBV29-1 and TRBJ2-2; the listed D gene, TRBD2, was not tested against the DNA. Including both end residues, the CDR3 is 14 amino acids long. Germline V gene data show CDR1 as SQVTM and CDR2 as ANQGSEA. This CDR3 is CSADVAGGTGELFI.

The genes are TRBV11-2 and TRBJ1-1; tentatively, D is TRBD1 (5 bases). Germline lookup yields CDR1 SGHAT and CDR2 FQNNGV. The CDR3 extends over 14 amino acids. V gave up 7 bases and J gave up 5 bases, with 17 bases separating them. CDR3 sequence reads: CASNFSWGRTEAFF. The CDR3 bases are TGTGCCAGCAACTTCAGCTGGGGCCGGACTGAAGCTTTCTTT.

Concerning this clonotype: Since a much larger clone is just one base distant, this may be a read error. The chain employs TRBV20-1 and TRBJ2-1; 12 bases agree with TRBD2. The CDR3 sequence is 16 residues long. Germline lookup yields CDR1 DFQATT and CDR2 SNEGSKA (reference sequence). The CDR3: CSAESRTSGDYNVQFF. As DNA, the CDR3 is TGCAGTGCTGAGTCCCGGACTAGCGGGGATTACAATGTGCAGTTCTTC.

Points on this clonotype: The conserved final phenylalanine or tryptophan is absent from the CDR3, which likely points to a read error. The chain recombines TRBV5-4 with TRBJ2-6; TRBD2 is a possible D gene (6 bases). Germline V CDR1 and CDR2: SGHNT, YYREEE (reference sequence). The CDR3 consists of 18 residues. CDR3 coding DNA: TGTGCCAGCAGCGCCGAGGAGGGTTATAGCTCTGTGGCCAACGTCCTGACTTTA. This translates into CASSAEEGYSSVANVLTL.

As concerns this clonotype: At one boundary the junction diverges from the germline segment, which might be a read error. The V and J genes are TRBV11-2 and TRBJ2-2; 12 nucleotides align to TRBD2. Looked up from germline, CDR1 is SGHAT and CDR2 is FQNNGV. The CDR3 totals 15 residues. The CDR3 sequence is CVSSSLAGGTGELFF. The CDR3 nucleotides read TGTGTCAGCAGCTCCCTAGCGGGGGGGACCGGTGAGCTGTTTTTT.

Notes on this clonotype: An end of the junction differs from the germline gene, which may be a read error. The chain recombines TRBV28 with TRBJ2-7, with a tentative D call TRBD2 (7 bases). Germline V CDR1 and CDR2: MDHEN, SYDVKM. The CDR3 has 16 amino acids. The CDR3: CASSLQLQGGSYEHYF. The CDR3, as DNA: TGTGCCAGTAGTTTACAACTACAGGGAGGGTCCTACGAGCACTACTTC.